This T cell receptor (beta chain) was obtained from a study of long-term antiretroviral therapy in people with HIV. The ends were cut back, 0 bases at V and 7 bases at J, with 16 bases in the middle. This CDR3 is built from 16 residues. Germline CDR1 SGHRS, CDR2 YFSETQ. At survey level, the immunoSEQ assay was run in its v3.0 version. Data came from immunoSEQ multiplex PCR; TCRdb stores just in-frame clones and leaves some out. The table includes approximately 30,000 clones, about 85% detected once. V is TRBV5-1 and J is TRBJ1-4, with D perhaps matching TRBD1 (5 bases). The sequencing used unsorted PBMCs, collected 3 years after starting antiretroviral therapy. This TCR was recovered from a man aged 35 to 55 with HIV. The CDR3 reads CASSLAWQGGSEKLFF. The CDR3 region has the DNA TGCGCCAGCAGCTTGGCGTGGCAGGGCGGGAGTGAAAAACTGTTTTTT.